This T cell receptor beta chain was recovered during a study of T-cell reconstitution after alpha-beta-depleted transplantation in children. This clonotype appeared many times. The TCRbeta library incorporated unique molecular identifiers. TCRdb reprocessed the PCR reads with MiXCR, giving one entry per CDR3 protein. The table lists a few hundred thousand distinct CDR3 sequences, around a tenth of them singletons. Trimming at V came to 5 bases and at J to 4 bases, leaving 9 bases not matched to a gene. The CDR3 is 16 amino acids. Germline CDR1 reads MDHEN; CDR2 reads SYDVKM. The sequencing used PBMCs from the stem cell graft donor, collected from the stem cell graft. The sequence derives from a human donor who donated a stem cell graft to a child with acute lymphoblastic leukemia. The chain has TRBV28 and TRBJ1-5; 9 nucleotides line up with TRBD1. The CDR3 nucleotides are TGTGCCAGCAGTCCTGCCGGGACAGGGAGGAATCAGCCCCAGCATTTT. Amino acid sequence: CASSPAGTGRNQPQHF. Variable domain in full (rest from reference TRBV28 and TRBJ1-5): DVKVTQSSRYLVKRTGEKVFLECVQDMDHENMFWYRQDPGLGLRLIYFSYDVKMKEKGDIPEGYSVSREKKERFSLILESASTNQTSMYLCASSPAGTGRNQPQHFGDGTRLSIL.